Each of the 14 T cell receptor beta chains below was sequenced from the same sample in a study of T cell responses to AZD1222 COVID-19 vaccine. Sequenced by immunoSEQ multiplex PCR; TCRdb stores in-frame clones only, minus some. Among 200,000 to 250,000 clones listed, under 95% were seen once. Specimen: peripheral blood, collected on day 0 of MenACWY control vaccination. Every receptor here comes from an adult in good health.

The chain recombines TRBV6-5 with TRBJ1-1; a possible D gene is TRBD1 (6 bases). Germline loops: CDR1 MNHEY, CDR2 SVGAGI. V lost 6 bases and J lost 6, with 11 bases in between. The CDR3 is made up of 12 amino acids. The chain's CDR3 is CASRTQGAEAFF. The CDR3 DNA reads TGTGCCAGCAGGACACAGGGTGCTGAAGCTTTCTTT.

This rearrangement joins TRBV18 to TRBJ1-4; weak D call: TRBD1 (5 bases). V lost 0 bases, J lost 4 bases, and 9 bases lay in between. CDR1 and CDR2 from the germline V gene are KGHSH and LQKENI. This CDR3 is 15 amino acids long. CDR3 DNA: TGTGCCAGCTCACCACCGGGGGGGAGTAATGAAAAACTGTTTTTT. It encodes CASSPPGGSNEKLFF.

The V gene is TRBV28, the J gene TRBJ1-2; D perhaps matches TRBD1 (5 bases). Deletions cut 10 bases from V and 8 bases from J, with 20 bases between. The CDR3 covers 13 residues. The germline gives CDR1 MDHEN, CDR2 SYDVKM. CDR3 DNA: TGTGCCACCCTGAGGGGCACCGTGGACGGCTACACCTTC. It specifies CATLRGTVDGYTF.

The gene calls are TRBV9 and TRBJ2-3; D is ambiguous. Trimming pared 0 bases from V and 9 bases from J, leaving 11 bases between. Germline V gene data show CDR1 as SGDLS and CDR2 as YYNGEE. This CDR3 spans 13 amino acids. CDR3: CASSVDYGGTQYF. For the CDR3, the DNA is TGTGCCAGCAGCGTAGATTATGGTGGGACGCAGTATTTT.

CDR3 sequence: CASSAPVTDTQYF. Written as DNA, the CDR3 is TGTGCCAGCAGTGCACCGGTCACAGATACGCAGTATTTT. The V and J genes are TRBV2 and TRBJ2-3; the D is unclear. Germline values: CDR1 SNHLY, CDR2 FYNNEI. This CDR3 is built from 13 residues. Trimming removed 4 bases at V and 2 bases at J, with 7 bases between.

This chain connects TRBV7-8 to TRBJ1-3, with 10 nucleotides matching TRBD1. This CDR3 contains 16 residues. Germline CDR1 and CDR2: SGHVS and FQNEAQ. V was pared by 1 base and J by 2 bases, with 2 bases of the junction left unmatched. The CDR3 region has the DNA TGTGCCAGCAGCTTAGGGGGACAGGGGACTGGAAACACCATATATTTT. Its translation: CASSLGGQGTGNTIYF.

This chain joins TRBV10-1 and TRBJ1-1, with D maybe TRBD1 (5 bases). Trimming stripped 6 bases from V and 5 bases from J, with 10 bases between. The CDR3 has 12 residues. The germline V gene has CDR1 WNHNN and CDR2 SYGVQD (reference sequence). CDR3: CASSAGRTEAFF. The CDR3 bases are TGCGCCAGCAGCGCAGGGAGGACTGAAGCTTTCTTT.

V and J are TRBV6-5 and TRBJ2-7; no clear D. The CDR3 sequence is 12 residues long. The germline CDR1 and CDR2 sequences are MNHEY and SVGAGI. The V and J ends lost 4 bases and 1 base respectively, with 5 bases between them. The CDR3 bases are TGTGCCAGCAGTTCCGGGTCCTACGAGCAGTACTTC. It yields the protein CASSSGSYEQYF.

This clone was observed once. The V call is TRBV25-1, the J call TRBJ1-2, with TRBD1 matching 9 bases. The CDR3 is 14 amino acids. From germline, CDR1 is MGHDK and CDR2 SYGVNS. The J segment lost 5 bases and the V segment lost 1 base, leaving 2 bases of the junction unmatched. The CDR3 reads CASSESGTGYGYTF. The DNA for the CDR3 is TGTGCCAGCAGTGAATCCGGGACAGGGTATGGCTACACCTTC.

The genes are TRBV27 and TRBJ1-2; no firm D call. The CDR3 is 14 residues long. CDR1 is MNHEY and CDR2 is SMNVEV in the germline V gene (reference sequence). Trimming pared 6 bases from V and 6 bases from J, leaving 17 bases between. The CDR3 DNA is TGTGCCAGCAGGGGGTTAAGGGAATCTGATGGCTACACCTTC. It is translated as CASRGLRESDGYTF.

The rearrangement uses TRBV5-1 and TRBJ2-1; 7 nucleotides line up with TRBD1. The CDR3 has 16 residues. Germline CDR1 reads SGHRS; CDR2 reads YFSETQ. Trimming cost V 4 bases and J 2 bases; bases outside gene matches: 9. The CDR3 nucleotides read TGCGCCAGCAGCATAGGACAGGCCGTCGCCTACAATGAGCAGTTCTTC. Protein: CASSIGQAVAYNEQFF. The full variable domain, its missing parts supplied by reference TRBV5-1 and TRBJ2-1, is KAGVTQTPRYLIKTRGQQVTLSCSPISGHRSVSWYQQTPGQGLQFLFEYFSETQRNKGNFPGRFSGRQFSNSRSEMNVSTLELGDSALYLCASSIGQAVAYNEQFFGPGTRLTVL.

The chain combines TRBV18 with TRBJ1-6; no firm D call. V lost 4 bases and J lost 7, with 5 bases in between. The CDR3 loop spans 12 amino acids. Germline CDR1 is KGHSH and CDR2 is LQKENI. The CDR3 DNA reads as TGTGCCAGCTCACTTTCAAATTCACCCCTCCACTTT. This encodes CASSLSNSPLHF.

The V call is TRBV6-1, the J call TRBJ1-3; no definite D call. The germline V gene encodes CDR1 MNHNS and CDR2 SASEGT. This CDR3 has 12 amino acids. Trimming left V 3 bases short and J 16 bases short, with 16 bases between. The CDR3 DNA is TGTGCCAGCAGTGAGGCCGGCACACCCTTCTATTTT. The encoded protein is CASSEAGTPFYF.

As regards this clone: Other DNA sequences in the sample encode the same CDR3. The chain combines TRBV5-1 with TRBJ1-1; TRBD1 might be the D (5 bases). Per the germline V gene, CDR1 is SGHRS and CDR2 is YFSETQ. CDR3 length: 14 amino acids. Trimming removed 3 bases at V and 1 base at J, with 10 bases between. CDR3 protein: CASSSGTGNTEAFF. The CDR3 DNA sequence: TGCGCCAGCAGCTCGGGGACGGGGAACACTGAAGCTTTCTTT. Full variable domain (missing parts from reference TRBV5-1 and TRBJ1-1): KAGVTQTPRYLIKTRGQQVTLSCSPISGHRSVSWYQQTPGQGLQFLFEYFSETQRNKGNFPGRFSGRQFSNSRSEMNVSTLELGDSALYLCASSSGTGNTEAFFGQGTRLTVV.